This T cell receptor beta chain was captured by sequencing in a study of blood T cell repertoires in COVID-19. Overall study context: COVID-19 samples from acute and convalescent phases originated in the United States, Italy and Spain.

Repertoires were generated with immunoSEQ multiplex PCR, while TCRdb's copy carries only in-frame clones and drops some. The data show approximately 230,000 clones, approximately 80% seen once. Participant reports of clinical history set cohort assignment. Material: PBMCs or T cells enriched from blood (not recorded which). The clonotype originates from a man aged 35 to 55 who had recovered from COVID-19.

The DNA for the CDR3 is TGTGCCAGCAGGAAGGGACTAGCGGGCGCAGCCCAGTTCTTC. It encodes CASRKGLAGAAQFF. This chain connects TRBV2 to TRBJ2-1; TRBD2 aligns across 12 bases. The V gene end was trimmed by 6 bases and the J gene end by 13 bases; junction bases not matched to a gene: 10. The CDR3 consists of 14 residues. Germline CDR1 reads SNHLY; CDR2 reads FYNNEI.